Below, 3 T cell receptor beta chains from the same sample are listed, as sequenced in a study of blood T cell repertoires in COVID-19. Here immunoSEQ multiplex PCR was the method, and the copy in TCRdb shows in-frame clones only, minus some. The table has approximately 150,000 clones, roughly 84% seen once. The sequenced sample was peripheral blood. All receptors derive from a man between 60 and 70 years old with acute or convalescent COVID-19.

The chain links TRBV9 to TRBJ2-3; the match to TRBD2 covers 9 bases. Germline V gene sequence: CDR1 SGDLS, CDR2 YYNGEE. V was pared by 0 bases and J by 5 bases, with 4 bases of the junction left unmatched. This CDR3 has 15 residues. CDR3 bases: TGTGCCAGCAGCGTAGTAGCTAGCGGGGTAGATACGCAGTATTTT. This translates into CASSVVASGVDTQYF.

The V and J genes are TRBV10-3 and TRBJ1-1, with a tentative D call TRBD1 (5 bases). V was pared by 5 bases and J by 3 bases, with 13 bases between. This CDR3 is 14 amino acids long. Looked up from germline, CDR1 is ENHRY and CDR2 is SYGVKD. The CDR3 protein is CAISTGGSDTEAFF. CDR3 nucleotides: TGTGCCATCAGTACCGGGGGATCGGACACTGAAGCTTTCTTT.

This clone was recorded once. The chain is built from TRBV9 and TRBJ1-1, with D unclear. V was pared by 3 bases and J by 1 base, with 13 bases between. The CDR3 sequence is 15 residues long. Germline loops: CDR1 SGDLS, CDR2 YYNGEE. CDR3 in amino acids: CASSEQDLGNTEAFF. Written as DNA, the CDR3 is TGTGCCAGCAGCGAACAAGACTTGGGGAACACTGAAGCTTTCTTT.